What follows is one T cell receptor beta chain and its context. Its antigen is not known. What was amplified from RNA transcripts were TCR beta CDR3 regions. During a first-round RT-PCR of the TCR CDR3, the HTBI primer set was used. MiXCR, run by TCRdb on the multiplex PCR reads, gives a single entry per CDR3 protein. The repertoire holds fewer than 550,000 distinct CDR3 sequences, more than 15% seen once, with approximately 8% in the top ten. CDR1 and CDR2 from the germline V gene are MGHDK and SYGVNS. Trimming shortened V by 2 bases and J by 9 bases, and 4 bases separated the two germline ends. This CDR3 has 11 residues. These data belong to a study of T cells in Graves' hyperthyroidism and ophthalmopathy. Overall study results and limits: Most thyroid-expanded clonotypes above 0.001 were also found in blood.

Patients were aged 18 to 65, had disease duration under 2 months, and had newly diagnosed hyperthyroidism. The study based diagnoses on clinical symptoms, serum thyroxine and TRAb, thyroid ultrasound and orbital computed tomography. The authors obtained PBMCs from roughly 9.7 ml of fresh peripheral blood. The chain combines TRBV25-1 with TRBJ1-4; D call uncertain. The clonotype comes from a woman aged 18 to 35 with Graves' hyperthyroidism. Material for sequencing was blood. The CDR3 nucleotides read TGTGCCAGCAGTGAAGGGAAAAAACTGTTTTTT. Its translation is CASSEGKKLFF.